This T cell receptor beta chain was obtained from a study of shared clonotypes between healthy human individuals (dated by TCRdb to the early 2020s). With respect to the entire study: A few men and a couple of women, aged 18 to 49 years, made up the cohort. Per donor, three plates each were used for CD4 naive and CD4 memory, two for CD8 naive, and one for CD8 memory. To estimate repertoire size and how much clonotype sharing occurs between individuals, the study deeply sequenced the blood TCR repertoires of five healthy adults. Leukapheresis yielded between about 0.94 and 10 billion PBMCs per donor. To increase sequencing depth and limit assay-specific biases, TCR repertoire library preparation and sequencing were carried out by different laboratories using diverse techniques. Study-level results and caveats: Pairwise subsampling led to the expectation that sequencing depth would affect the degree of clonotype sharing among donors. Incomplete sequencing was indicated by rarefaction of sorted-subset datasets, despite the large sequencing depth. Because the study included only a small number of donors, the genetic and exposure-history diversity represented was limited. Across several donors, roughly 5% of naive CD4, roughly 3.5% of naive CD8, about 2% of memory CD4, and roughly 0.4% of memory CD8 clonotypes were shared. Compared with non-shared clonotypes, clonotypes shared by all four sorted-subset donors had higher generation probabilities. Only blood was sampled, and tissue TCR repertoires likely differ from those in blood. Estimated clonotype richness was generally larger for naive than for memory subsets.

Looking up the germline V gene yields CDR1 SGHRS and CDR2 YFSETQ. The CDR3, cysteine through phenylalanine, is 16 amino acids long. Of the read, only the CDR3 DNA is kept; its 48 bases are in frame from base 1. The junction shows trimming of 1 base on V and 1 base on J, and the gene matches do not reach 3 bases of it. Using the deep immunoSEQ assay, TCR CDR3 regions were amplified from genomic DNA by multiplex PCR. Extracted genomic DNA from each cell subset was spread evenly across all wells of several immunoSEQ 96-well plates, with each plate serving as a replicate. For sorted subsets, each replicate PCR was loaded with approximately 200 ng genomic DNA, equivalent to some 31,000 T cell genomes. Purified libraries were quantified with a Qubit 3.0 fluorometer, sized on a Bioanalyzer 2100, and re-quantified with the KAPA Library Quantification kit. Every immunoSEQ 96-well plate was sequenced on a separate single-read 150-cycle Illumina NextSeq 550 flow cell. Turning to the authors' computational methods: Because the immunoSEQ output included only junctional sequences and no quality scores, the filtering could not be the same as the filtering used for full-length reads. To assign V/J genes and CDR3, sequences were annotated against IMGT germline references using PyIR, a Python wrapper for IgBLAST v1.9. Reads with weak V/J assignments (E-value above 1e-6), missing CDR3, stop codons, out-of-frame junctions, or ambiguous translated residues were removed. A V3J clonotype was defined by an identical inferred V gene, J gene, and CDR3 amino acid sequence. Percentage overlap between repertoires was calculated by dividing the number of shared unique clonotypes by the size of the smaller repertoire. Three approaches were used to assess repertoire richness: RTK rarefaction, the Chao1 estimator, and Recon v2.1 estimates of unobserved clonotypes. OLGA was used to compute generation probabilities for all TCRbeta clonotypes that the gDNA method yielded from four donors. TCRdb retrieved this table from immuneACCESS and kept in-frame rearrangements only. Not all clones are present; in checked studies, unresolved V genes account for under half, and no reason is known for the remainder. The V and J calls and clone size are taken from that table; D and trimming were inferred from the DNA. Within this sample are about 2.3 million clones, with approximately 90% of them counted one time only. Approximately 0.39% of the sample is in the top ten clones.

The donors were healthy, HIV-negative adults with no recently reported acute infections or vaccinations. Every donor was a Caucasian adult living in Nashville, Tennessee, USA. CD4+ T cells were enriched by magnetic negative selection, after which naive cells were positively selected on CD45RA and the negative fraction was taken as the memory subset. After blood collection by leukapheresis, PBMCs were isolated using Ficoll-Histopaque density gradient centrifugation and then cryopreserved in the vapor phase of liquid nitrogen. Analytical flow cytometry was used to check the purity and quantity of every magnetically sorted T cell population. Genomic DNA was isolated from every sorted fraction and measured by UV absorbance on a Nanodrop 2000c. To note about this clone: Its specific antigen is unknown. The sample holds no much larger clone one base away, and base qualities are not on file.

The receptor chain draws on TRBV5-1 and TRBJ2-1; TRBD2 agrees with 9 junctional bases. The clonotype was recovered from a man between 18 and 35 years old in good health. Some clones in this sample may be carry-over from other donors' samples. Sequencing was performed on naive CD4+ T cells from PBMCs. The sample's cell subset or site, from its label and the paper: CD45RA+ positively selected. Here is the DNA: TGCGCCAGCAGCTTGAATCTAGCGGGATCCTACAATGAGCAGTTCTTC. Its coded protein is CASSLNLAGSYNEQFF.